The present T cell receptor beta chain was sequenced within a study of blood T cell repertoires in COVID-19. Using immunoSEQ multiplex PCR, the repertoire was profiled, and TCRdb retains in-frame clones only, with some absent. The sample includes a few hundred thousand clones, roughly 89% of them seen just once. The CDR3 length is 14 residues. Germline V gives CDR1 ENHRY, CDR2 SYGVKD. Trimming cost V 6 bases and J 4 bases; bases outside gene matches: 6. Grouping used clinical history reported by participants in a survey and questionnaire. The sequence was collected from an older woman who had recovered from COVID-19. This chain links TRBV10-3 with TRBJ2-1, with 7 bases fitting TRBD1. What was sequenced was PBMCs or T cells enriched from blood (not recorded which). CDR3 amino acids: CAIRGQFEYNEQFF. The CDR3 DNA reads as TGTGCCATCAGGGGACAGTTCGAGTACAATGAGCAGTTCTTC.